The sequence of this T cell receptor (beta chain) was determined in a study of blood T cell repertoires in COVID-19. Study summary: Acute and convalescent COVID-19 specimens originated in the United States, Italy and Spain. PBMCs, B-cell-depleted T cells, or T cells were the source of the cDNA or gDNA that made up the material.

This CDR3 spans 13 amino acids. Germline lookup yields CDR1 SGHTS and CDR2 YDEGEE. The Seattle patients joined while their infection was active and were tracked longitudinally afterward. About this clone itself: A read error may account for a junction end that differs from germline.

As processed by the authors: Reference gene primer amplification yielded estimated nucleated cell counts. The method was immunoSEQ multiplex PCR; TCRdb's version includes in-frame clones alone and lacks a portion of them. Clone size and the V and J calls come from that table; the DNA yielded D and trimming. The data contain some 270,000 clones, around 90% of them singletons. The sequence was obtained from a woman aged 60-75 years with COVID-19, enrolled during active disease. The rearrangement links TRBV5-8 to TRBJ2-1; no clear D. The sequencing sample was made of peripheral blood. In nucleotides, the CDR3 is TGTGCCAGCACCCGCGCCCCTAAGGATAGCATAGTCTTC. It is translated as CASTRAPKDSIVF.